Following are 18 T cell receptor beta chains from one sample sequenced in a study of cytomegalovirus exposure and HLA in healthy donors. Primers: 60 Vbeta forward and 13 Jbeta reverse. Clones were read by immunoSEQ multiplex PCR, and TCRdb kept only the in-frame ones, dropping some. The sample carries about 110,000 clones, 77% recorded once. Sequencing was done on a sample of PBMCs. All receptors derive from a human donor in good health.

The chain links TRBV10-3 to TRBJ1-2; D gene uncertain. The CDR3 spans 12 residues. Germline assignment: CDR1 ENHRY and CDR2 SYGVKD. V gave up 2 bases and J gave up 14 bases, with 15 bases separating them. The CDR3 spells CAISEVGLLGTF. The CDR3, as DNA: TGTGCCATCAGTGAGGTCGGACTACTGGGAACCTTC.

The V gene is TRBV19, the J gene TRBJ2-2, with D possibly matching TRBD2 (5 bases). V lost 5 bases, J lost 2 bases, and 12 bases lay in between. Germline CDR1 and CDR2: LNHDA and SQIVND (reference sequence). This CDR3 has 15 amino acids. The CDR3 protein is CASSPRRVNTGELFF. As DNA, the CDR3 is TGTGCCAGTAGTCCGCGGCGGGTAAACACCGGGGAGCTGTTTTTT.

This clone was counted between two and nine times. This chain uses TRBV5-1 with TRBJ1-2; TRBD1 matches 9 bases. Germline V lookup: CDR1 SGHRS, CDR2 YFSETQ. This CDR3 spans 15 amino acids. J was trimmed by 5 bases and V by 4 bases; bases with no gene match: 9. CDR3 sequence: CASSRAGTGYYGYTF. The CDR3 DNA follows: TGCGCCAGCAGCCGCGCCGGGACAGGGTATTATGGCTACACCTTC.

This clone turned up a few times. The J gene is TRBJ1-2, the V gene TRBV19; perhaps TRBD1 as D (5 bases). This CDR3 is built from 12 residues. Germline CDR1 LNHDA, CDR2 SQIVND (reference sequence). V was cut by 5 bases and J by 7 bases, with 11 bases left in between. CDR3 sequence: CASSFGQAGYTF. The DNA of the CDR3 is TGTGCCAGTAGTTTTGGACAAGCTGGCTACACCTTC.

The V call is TRBV19, the J call TRBJ1-4; D is uncertain. Germline-derived CDR1 and CDR2 are LNHDA and SQIVND (reference sequence). The CDR3 spans 15 residues. V was trimmed by 3 bases and J by 6 bases, leaving 14 bases between them. CDR3 sequence (DNA): TGTGCCAGTAGTATTCAGCGGCAGTTCGATGAAAAACTGTTTTTT. It codes for CASSIQRQFDEKLFF.

CDR3 sequence: CASSSSRWGRTDTQYF. The CDR3 DNA reads as TGTGCCAGCAGTTCCTCCAGGTGGGGCCGCACAGATACGCAGTATTTT. J is TRBJ2-3 and V is TRBV28, with D tentatively TRBD1 (5 bases). The germline V and J ends were trimmed by 4 bases and 1 base, with 15 bases remaining between them. The CDR3 is 16 residues long. The germline gives CDR1 MDHEN, CDR2 SYDVKM.

V is TRBV19 and J is TRBJ2-1; D is perhaps TRBD2 (6 bases). Germline assignment: CDR1 LNHDA and CDR2 SQIVND (reference sequence). The CDR3 is 16 amino acids. Deletions cut 3 bases from V and 8 bases from J, with 20 bases between. The CDR3 region has the DNA TGTGCCAGTAGTATTGGGGCAGCCCCCGGGAGCGATGAGCAGTTCTTC. Encoded protein: CASSIGAAPGSDEQFF.

As concerns this clone: The junction and the germline gene differ at one end; a read error may be behind it. This sequence joins TRBV7-2 and TRBJ2-1; 7 bases match TRBD2. The CDR3 is made up of 18 amino acids. The germline CDR1 and CDR2 sequences are SGHTA and FQGNSA. Written as DNA, the CDR3 is TGTGCCAGCAGAGGGGCTTTTGCGGGAGCCCGCTCCTACAATAAGCAGTTCTTC. Translation gives CASRGAFAGARSYNKQFF.

The chain uses TRBV7-3 and TRBJ2-2; 16 bases match TRBD2. In germline, CDR1 is SGHTA, CDR2 FQGTGA. The CDR3 runs 16 residues. The V segment lost 5 bases and the J segment 7 bases; nucleotides outside the gene matches: 4. CDR3 sequence: CASSPGTSGRVGELFF. CDR3 bases: TGTGCCAGCAGCCCCGGGACTAGCGGGAGGGTCGGGGAGCTGTTTTTT.

This clone was picked up a small number of times. The V gene is TRBV4-2, the J gene TRBJ1-1; perhaps TRBD1 as D (6 bases). Germline loops: CDR1 LGHNA, CDR2 YNFKEQ. The CDR3 runs to 16 residues. V shed 4 bases and J shed 3 bases, with 18 bases lying between them. Here the CDR3 DNA reads TGTGCCAGCAGCCCCAATAGCAGGGGCGTGGACACTGAAGCTTTCTTT. Encoded protein: CASSPNSRGVDTEAFF.

The chain couples TRBV28 to TRBJ2-3; 10 bases align to TRBD1. Germline CDR1 and CDR2: MDHEN and SYDVKM. CDR3 length: 15 residues. The V gene end was trimmed by 2 bases and the J gene end by 4 bases; junction bases not matched to a gene: 3. The CDR3 protein is CASSLGDRGADTQYF. CDR3 nucleotide sequence: TGTGCCAGCAGTTTAGGGGACAGGGGAGCAGATACGCAGTATTTT.

This clone was detected a few times. The chain recombines TRBV6-6 with TRBJ1-1; D gene unclear. The length of the CDR3 is 13 residues. Trimming removed 8 bases at V and 0 bases at J, with 10 bases between. In germline, CDR1 is MNHNY, CDR2 SVGAGI (reference sequence). DNA for the CDR3: TGTGCCAGCGTTCCTCAGGTGAACACTGAAGCTTTCTTT. Translated, it gives CASVPQVNTEAFF.

The chain links TRBV5-4 to TRBJ1-4; TRBD1 agrees at 7 bases. CDR3 size: 15 residues. The junction had 6 bases not matched to a gene; V was cut back by 1 base and J by 6 bases. The germline gives CDR1 SGHNT, CDR2 YYREEE (reference sequence). The DNA for the CDR3 is TGTGCCAGCAGCTTGCGGACAGGCCGAGATGAAAAACTGTTTTTT. Protein sequence: CASSLRTGRDEKLFF.

This clone was seen a few times. Additional DNA sequences in this sample encode the identical CDR3. The genes are TRBV6-1 and TRBJ1-2, with D uncertain. Trimming pared 3 bases from V and 8 bases from J, leaving 13 bases between. The CDR3 runs to 13 residues. Germline assignment: CDR1 MNHNS and CDR2 SASEGT. The CDR3 nucleotides read TGTGCCAGCAGTGACCGGGCAAGAGGGGGCTACACCTTC. Protein sequence: CASSDRARGGYTF.

This rearrangement joins TRBV28 to TRBJ1-5; possibly TRBD1 for D (5 bases). V lost 11 bases and J 4 bases, leaving 15 bases between the germline ends. The V gene's germline CDR1 is MDHEN and CDR2 SYDVKM. The CDR3 contains 13 residues. The CDR3 coding sequence is TGTGCCGGGCGGGGCCCGGGTAATCAGCCCCAGCATTTT. Translating gives CAGRGPGNQPQHF.

The chain carries TRBV6-5 and TRBJ1-1; D gene unclear. The CDR3 contains 14 residues. With 6 bases removed from V and 4 bases from J, the gap between germline ends came to 15 bases. The germline V gene has CDR1 MNHEY and CDR2 SVGAGI. This CDR3 reads CASRSEAGGTEAFF. CDR3 nucleotide sequence: TGTGCCAGCAGGAGCGAGGCGGGAGGCACTGAAGCTTTCTTT.

The rearrangement links TRBV2 to TRBJ2-3; D uncertain. V was clipped by 3 bases and J by 1 base, with 17 bases between them. The CDR3 is 17 residues long. Germline CDR1 reads SNHLY; CDR2 reads FYNNEI. CDR3 bases: TGTGCCAGCAGTGATGGTATCGCCTTGGCCCGCACAGATACGCAGTATTTT. Amino acids: CASSDGIALARTDTQYF.

This clone has just one count. The chain carries TRBV10-3 and TRBJ2-1; tentatively, D is TRBD2 (6 bases). The CDR3 extends over 13 amino acids. Trimming stripped 5 bases from V and 6 bases from J, with 11 bases between. Germline loops: CDR1 ENHRY, CDR2 SYGVKD. The CDR3 sequence: CAISLREFNEQFF. CDR3 nucleotides: TGTGCCATCAGTCTCCGGGAGTTCAATGAGCAGTTCTTC.